This TCR beta chain is drawn from a study of T cells in Graves' hyperthyroidism and ophthalmopathy. Overall study results and limits: Among thyroid clonotypes expanded above 0.001, most also appeared in blood.

About this clonotype itself: The antigen remains undetermined.

TCR beta CDR3 regions were amplified from RNA transcripts. The HTBI primer set served for first-round RT-PCR of the TCR CDR3. TCRdb independently ran MiXCR on the multiplex PCR reads; one entry per CDR3 protein. The table lists roughly 200,000 distinct CDR3 sequences, around 17% of them singletons, with around 43% in the top ten. V gave up 5 bases and J gave up 7 bases, with 13 bases separating them. The length of the CDR3 is 12 residues. From germline, CDR1 is SGHNT and CDR2 YYREEE (reference sequence). This TCR was recovered from a man in his forties with Graves' hyperthyroidism. V gene TRBV5-4 combines with J gene TRBJ2-7; D possibly matches TRBD1 or TRBD2 (5 bases each). The sample was blood. The CDR3 spells CASSTGTREQYF. The CDR3 DNA reads TGTGCCAGCAGTACCGGGACCCGGGAGCAGTACTTC.